The rows below give T cell receptor beta chains drawn from one sample of a study of shared clonotypes between healthy human individuals. Method: immunoSEQ multiplex PCR; TCRdb's copy keeps in-frame clones and lacks some. The data show about 2.2 million clones, with about 93% seen just once and approximately 1.7% held by the top ten. The specimen was naive CD8+ T cells from PBMCs. The source is a man aged 18 to 29 in good health. Some clones in this sample may be carry-over from other donors' samples. Both conserved end residues are part of each CDR3. D genes are given only for firm matches. Some rows have no size entry. The others give once, few or many, or a class for an expanded clone.

abundance	v_gene	j_gene	d_gene	CDR3nt	CDR3aa
.	TRBV5-6	TRBJ2-4	TRBD2	TGTGCCAGCAGCTTGGGAAGCGGGAGGGCGCGGATTCAGTACTTC	CASSLGSGRARIQYF
.	TRBV5-6	TRBJ2-3	.	TGTGCCAGCAGCTTGTGGGCGGTCTTCACAGATACGCAGTATTTT	CASSLWAVFTDTQYF
.	TRBV19	TRBJ1-4	TRBD1	TGTGCCATAAGGGACAGCGATAATGAAAAACTGTTTTTT	CAIRDSDNEKLFF
.	TRBV14	TRBJ2-3	TRBD2	TGTGCCAGCAGCCAAGGCTCTAGCGGGAGATGGTCAGATACGCAGTATTTT	CASSQGSSGRWSDTQYF
.	TRBV14	TRBJ2-2	TRBD2	TGTGCCAGCAGCCAACGGATTGGAGCGGGAGGCCCCGGCGGGGGTAGCACCGGGGAGCTGTTTTTT	CASSQRIGAGGPGGGSTGELFF
.	TRBV19	TRBJ1-5	.	TGTGCCAGTAGTGGTCCTAGCAATCAGCCCCAGCATTTT	CASSGPSNQPQHF
.	TRBV27	TRBJ1-5	TRBD1	TGTGCCAGCAGTTTGGCTGGGACAGGGAATCAGCCCCAGCATTTT	CASSLAGTGNQPQHF
.	TRBV7-6	TRBJ2-7	.	TGTGCCAGCAGCTTAGCGGGAGGACACTACGAGCAGTACTTC	CASSLAGGHYEQYF
.	TRBV11-3	TRBJ2-2	TRBD1	TGTGCCAGCAGCGGAGACACAGGGGCCTCAAACACCGGGGAGCTGTTTTTT	CASSGDTGASNTGELFF
.	TRBV7-8	TRBJ2-7	.	TGTGCCAGCAGCTCAGGGCAGCAATTCCCCTACGAGCAGTACTTC	CASSSGQQFPYEQYF
.	TRBV9	TRBJ2-5	.	TGTGCCAGCAGCGGGGAGACTTTATGGAGGGGAGTGTCGGAGACCCAGTACTTC	CASSGETLWRGVSETQYF
.	TRBV7-8	TRBJ2-1	TRBD2	TGTGCCAGCAGCTCACAACTAGCGGGAGGGAAAAGCTCCTACAATGAGCAGTTCTTC	CASSSQLAGGKSSYNEQFF
.	TRBV19	TRBJ2-7	.	TGTGCCAGTAATCCCGGGACGTTTACCTACGAGCAGTACTTC	CASNPGTFTYEQYF
.	TRBV20-1	TRBJ1-2	.	TGCAGTGCTAAGTCAGGGGAAGCCACCTTC	CSAKSGEATF
few	TRBV2	TRBJ1-1	.	TGTGCCAGCAGTCCGACATTGAACACTGAAGCTTTCTTT	CASSPTLNTEAFF
.	TRBV27	TRBJ2-7	.	TGTGCCAGCAGTCCGTCAACGGGACACCTCTCCTACGAGCAGTACTTC	CASSPSTGHLSYEQYF
.	TRBV28	TRBJ2-1	TRBD2	TGTGCCAGCAGTTTATCCCCCCCAGCGGGAGGGCCGGGTGAGCAGTTCTTC	CASSLSPPAGGPGEQFF
.	TRBV5-1	TRBJ1-4	.	TGCGCCAGCAGCACGATGGGTCAGAACGAAAAACTGTTTTTT	CASSTMGQNEKLFF
.	TRBV7-9	TRBJ2-1	.	TGTGCCAGCAGCACCTACGGGCCTAAAACCAATGAGCAGTTCTTC	CASSTYGPKTNEQFF
.	TRBV19	TRBJ2-5	TRBD2	TGTGCCAGTAGTATAGGACTAGCGGAGTCCCAAGAGACCCAGTACTTC	CASSIGLAESQETQYF
.	TRBV28	TRBJ2-7	TRBD1	TGTGCCAGCATTCGCCGGGACAGGGTTTCCGAGCAGTACTTC	CASIRRDRVSEQYF
.	TRBV28	TRBJ1-1	.	TGTGCCAGCAATTTAGGAAAGAACACTGAAGCTTTCTTT	CASNLGKNTEAFF
.	TRBV5-6	TRBJ2-2	.	TGTGCCAGCAGCGTCGGGACGGACTCGAACACCGGGGAGCTGTTTTTT	CASSVGTDSNTGELFF
.	TRBV6-5	TRBJ2-3	.	TGTGCCAGCAGTCCAACGCGGGCCCCAACAGATACGCAGTATTTT	CASSPTRAPTDTQYF
.	TRBV11-2	TRBJ1-1	TRBD1	TGTGCCAGCAGCGCATGGGACAGGGTTATCCCCACTGAAGCTTTCTTT	CASSAWDRVIPTEAFF
.	TRBV27	TRBJ2-1	TRBD2	TGTGCCAGCAGTCACCCGGGACTAGCGGCGACTGAGCAGTTCTTC	CASSHPGLAATEQFF
.	TRBV2	TRBJ2-7	.	TGTGCCAGCAGTGCCGTCACGGTCGGCTACGAGCAGTACTTC	CASSAVTVGYEQYF
.	TRBV7-8	TRBJ2-1	.	TGTGCCAGCAGCTTAGGGAGTCCCAATGAGCAGTTCTTC	CASSLGSPNEQFF
.	TRBV28	TRBJ2-7	TRBD1	TGTGCCAGCAGTTTGTTCAGGGGGTACGAGCAGTACTTC	CASSLFRGYEQYF
.	TRBV5-1	TRBJ2-6	TRBD1	TGCGCCAGCAGCTTCGACCGGGACAGGGCCACCATCTCTGGGGCCAACGTCCTGACTTTC	CASSFDRDRATISGANVLTF
.	TRBV28	TRBJ1-1	.	TGTGCCAGCAGTAATCCCCCCACAGCGGTCACTGAAGCTTTCTTT	CASSNPPTAVTEAFF
.	TRBV9	TRBJ1-2	.	TGTGCCAGCAGCGTAGCTGACGGACCAAACTATGGCTACACCTTC	CASSVADGPNYGYTF
.	TRBV18	TRBJ2-1	.	TGTGCCAGCTCACCCACCGACGCTTACCTCTCCTACAATGAGCAGTTCTTC	CASSPTDAYLSYNEQFF
.	TRBV19	TRBJ2-7	TRBD2	TGTGCCAGTAGTATAGGGCCAGCGGGAGGCTACGAGCAGTACTTC	CASSIGPAGGYEQYF
.	TRBV4-2	TRBJ2-5	.	TGTGCCAGCAGGCAAACTAGCTTGGAGACCCAGTACTTC	CASRQTSLETQYF
.	TRBV5-6	TRBJ1-2	.	TGTGCCAGCAGCTATCCCGGGACCCCGGTGGATGGCTACACCTTC	CASSYPGTPVDGYTF
.	TRBV27	TRBJ2-1	TRBD2	TGTGCCAGCAGTTGGGGAGGGCCTGTTTCCTACAATGAGCAGTTCTTC	CASSWGGPVSYNEQFF
.	TRBV9	TRBJ2-1	.	TGTGCCAGCAGCGCTCCCTACCTCGGCGGAGCCTCCTACAATGAGCAGTTCTTC	CASSAPYLGGASYNEQFF
.	TRBV5-1	TRBJ1-1	TRBD1	TGCGCCAGCAGCTTGGTGGTCTGGGACAGGCAAATGAACACTGAAGCTTTCTTT	CASSLVVWDRQMNTEAFF